Listed here is a single TCR beta chain. V was trimmed by 0 bases and J by 5 bases, leaving 4 bases between them. Germline values: CDR1 SGHTA, CDR2 FQGNSA. The CDR3 loop spans 12 amino acids. The data stem from a study of CD8+ T cells in alopecia areata. RNA was isolated and reverse transcribed to cDNA, the sequencing template. Here immunoSEQ multiplex PCR was the method, and the copy in TCRdb shows in-frame clones only, minus some. Of around 97,000 clones detected, roughly 50% appear once; the ten largest clones hold 7.5% to 9%. Researchers picked out CD4+ and CD8+ T cells from PBMCs by sorting. This chain uses TRBV7-2 with TRBJ2-5, with D unresolved. This receptor was taken from a human donor in good health. The sequencing input was CD4+ T cells sorted from blood. The CDR3 is CASSLALETQYF. As DNA, the CDR3 is TGTGCCAGCAGCTTAGCGCTTGAGACCCAGTACTTC. Supplemented by reference TRBV7-2 and TRBJ2-5, the full variable domain reads GAGVSQSPSNKVTEKGKDVELRCDPISGHTALYWYRQSLGQGLEFLIYFQGNSAPDKSGLPSDRFSAERTGGSVSTLTIQRTQQEDSAVYLCASSLALETQYFGPGTRLLVL.